This T cell receptor (beta chain) came from a study of OX40 agonist ivuxolimab in advanced cancers. Points from the study as a whole: Expanded clones tended on average to be more numerous among CD8+ T cells than CD4+. Partial responders at 0.1-3.0 mg/kg showed near-lowest clonal expansion.

Here immunoSEQ multiplex PCR was the method, and the copy in TCRdb shows in-frame clones only, minus some. Among approximately 46,000 clones listed, nearly 80% were seen once. A note on this clone: Its antigen is not identified.

Sequencing used CD4+ or CD8+ T cells sorted from blood, obtained in a trial of the OX40 agonist ivuxolimab. This receptor was obtained from an adult with an advanced solid tumor such as melanoma, head and neck, liver or kidney cancer.

DNA of the CDR3: TGTGCCAGCAGCGTAAACACGGGGGGCCCCCAAGAGACCCAGTACTTC. Translation gives CASSVNTGGPQETQYF. This chain connects TRBV9 to TRBJ2-5; D is possibly TRBD2 (7 bases). Germline V gene lookup returns CDR1 SGDLS and CDR2 YYNGEE. Trimming pared 1 base from V and 1 base from J, leaving 14 bases between. The CDR3 has 16 amino acids.